This passage covers 21 T cell receptor beta chains from one sample sequenced in a study of control samples from healthy donors and cancer patients. This table comes from immunoSEQ multiplex PCR, and its TCRdb copy is limited to in-frame clones, with some not included. The sample gives tens of thousands of clones, under 90% of which show up once; less than 7% is in the top ten. Sequencing input: blood. The receptors were gathered from a man over 45 in good health.

This chain's CDR3 is CASSYGLAGGREQFF. Written as DNA, the CDR3 is TGTGCCAGCAGCTACGGACTAGCGGGGGGACGGGAGCAGTTCTTC. This sequence joins TRBV7-9 and TRBJ2-1; 14 bases map to TRBD2. This CDR3 comprises 15 residues. V lost 4 bases and J lost 10; bases outside the gene matches: 6. Germline-derived CDR1 and CDR2 are SEHNR and FQNEAQ (reference sequence).

The chain is built from TRBV7-2 and TRBJ1-2, with 10 bases fitting TRBD1. V lost 4 bases and J lost 10; bases outside the gene matches: 9. This CDR3 is 14 amino acids long. Germline CDR1 and CDR2: SGHTA and FQGNSA. The CDR3 here is CASSSDRGAADYTF. In DNA, the CDR3 is TGTGCCAGCAGCTCGGACAGGGGGGCCGCCGACTACACCTTC.

In its sample, this clone was seen once. The V and J genes are TRBV27 and TRBJ2-1, with a tentative D call TRBD2 (6 bases). With 6 bases removed from V and 7 bases from J, the gap between germline ends came to 13 bases. The germline CDR1 and CDR2 sequences are MNHEY and SMNVEV (reference sequence). The CDR3 consists of 13 residues. The CDR3 nucleotides are TGTGCCAGCAGCTTAGGTGGGGGGAATGAGCAGTTCTTC. This encodes CASSLGGGNEQFF.

The genes are TRBV2 and TRBJ1-2, with 9 bases matching TRBD1. CDR1 and CDR2 from the germline V gene are SNHLY and FYNNEI. The CDR3 has 14 amino acids. V was pared by 10 bases and J by 6 bases, with 12 bases of the junction left unmatched. The chain's CDR3 is CAIDSLTGGNGYTF. The CDR3 nucleotides read TGTGCCATCGATTCCTTAACAGGGGGCAATGGCTACACCTTC.

The chain joins TRBV6-5 to TRBJ2-1; TRBD1 agrees at 10 bases. CDR1 and CDR2 (germline): MNHEY, SVGAGI. The junction had 6 bases not matched to a gene; V was cut back by 6 bases and J by 4 bases. The length of the CDR3 is 15 residues. This CDR3 reads CASRAGTGVYNEQFF. The CDR3, as DNA: TGTGCCAGCAGGGCCGGGACAGGGGTATACAATGAGCAGTTCTTC.

A note on this clone: Other DNA sequences in the same sample also yield this CDR3. This chain joins TRBV29-1 and TRBJ1-2; TRBD1 might be the D (6 bases). Trimming pared 7 bases from V and 6 bases from J, leaving 12 bases between. Germline V gene sequence: CDR1 SQVTM, CDR2 ANQGSEA. The CDR3 is made up of 11 amino acids. The CDR3 reads CSAGQQDGYTF. As DNA, the CDR3 is TGCAGCGCTGGACAGCAGGATGGCTACACCTTC.

The chain carries TRBV5-6 and TRBJ2-5, with a tentative D call TRBD2 (6 bases). The CDR3 is 16 residues long. Germline V gene sequence: CDR1 SGHDT, CDR2 YYEEEE. Trimming cost V 0 bases and J 5 bases, with 17 bases left between them. Here the CDR3 reads CASSLDLRDHLETQYF. The CDR3 bases are TGTGCCAGCAGCTTGGATTTGCGGGATCATCTTGAGACCCAGTACTTC. Full variable domain (missing parts from reference TRBV5-6 and TRBJ2-5): DAGVTQSPTHLIKTRGQQVTLRCSPKSGHDTVSWYQQALGQGPQFIFQYYEEEERQRGNFPDRFSGHQFPNYSSELNVNALLLGDSALYLCASSLDLRDHLETQYFGPGTRLLVL.

V and J are TRBV6-5 and TRBJ1-2; no firm D call. Trimming left V 0 bases short and J 5 bases short, with 16 bases between. The CDR3 loop spans 16 amino acids. The germline gives CDR1 MNHEY, CDR2 SVGAGI. The CDR3 here is CASSYSPDGRGYGYTF. The CDR3, as DNA: TGTGCCAGCAGTTACTCCCCCGATGGCCGGGGTTATGGCTACACCTTC.

The chain is built from TRBV30 and TRBJ2-2; D possibly corresponds to TRBD1 (7 bases). The CDR3 loop spans 15 amino acids. Germline V gene data show CDR1 as GTSNPN and CDR2 as SVGIG (reference sequence). Trimming stripped 2 bases from V and 8 bases from J, with 18 bases between. The CDR3 sequence: CAWSRFSGGSGELFF. The CDR3 DNA reads TGTGCCTGGAGTAGGTTTTCAGGGGGGTCTGGGGAGCTGTTTTTT.

This rearrangement joins TRBV7-6 to TRBJ2-5; D possibly corresponds to TRBD2 (5 bases). V lost 1 base, J lost 0 bases, and 15 bases lay in between. Germline values: CDR1 SGHVS, CDR2 FNYEAQ. The CDR3 contains 17 residues. The CDR3 DNA reads TGTGCCAGCAGCTTAGGACGTATTAGCGCAAACCAAGAGACCCAGTACTTC. Translating it yields CASSLGRISANQETQYF.

V gene TRBV14 combines with J gene TRBJ1-3; the D gene is possibly TRBD1 (6 bases). V lost 3 bases and J lost 0, with 15 bases in between. Germline CDR1 SGHDN, CDR2 FVKESK. This CDR3 comprises 17 residues. The CDR3 nucleotides are TGTGCCAGCAGCCACCATGGGACACCATACTCTGGAAACACCATATATTTT. This encodes CASSHHGTPYSGNTIYF.

The chain uses TRBV5-8 and TRBJ2-5; 10 nucleotides match TRBD2. Per the germline V gene, CDR1 is SGHTS and CDR2 is YDEGEE. CDR3 length equals 16 residues. Trimming took 0 bases from V and 5 from J; bases not matched to a gene: 7. The DNA of the CDR3 is TGTGCCAGCAGCTTGGATGTAGCGGGGGGCCGGGAGACCCAGTACTTC. Protein product: CASSLDVAGGRETQYF. Full variable domain (missing parts from reference TRBV5-8 and TRBJ2-5): EAGVTQSPTHLIKTRGQQATLRCSPISGHTSVYWYQQALGLGLQFLLWYDEGEERNRGNFPPRFSGRQFPNYSSELNVNALELEDSALYLCASSLDVAGGRETQYFGPGTRLLVL.

The chain is built from TRBV19 and TRBJ1-1, with D hard to call. The CDR3 sequence is 14 residues long. Trimming took off 3 bases at V and 5 bases at J, with 13 bases between the two ends. The germline CDR1 and CDR2 sequences are LNHDA and SQIVND (reference sequence). CDR3 loop: CASSMIGGRTEAFF. Here the CDR3 DNA reads TGTGCCAGTAGTATGATAGGAGGGAGAACTGAAGCTTTCTTT.

The gene calls are TRBV29-1 and TRBJ2-3, with TRBD2 identical over 11 bases. The CDR3 has 17 residues. Germline V gives CDR1 SQVTM, CDR2 ANQGSEA. V was clipped by 7 bases and J by 0 bases; unmatched bases: 12. The CDR3 sequence is CSAASGGPGMSTDTQYF. DNA of the CDR3: TGCAGCGCCGCTAGCGGGGGGCCAGGAATGAGCACAGATACGCAGTATTTT.

J is TRBJ1-5 and V is TRBV29-1; unclear D gene. The CDR3 is made up of 13 amino acids. The germline CDR1 and CDR2 sequences are SQVTM and ANQGSEA. V was clipped by 4 bases and J by 6 bases, with 13 bases between them. CDR3 coding DNA: TGCAGCGTTGTTGGGTCGGTGGGTCAGCCCCAGCATTTT. Protein: CSVVGSVGQPQHF.

The V and J genes are TRBV3-1 (or the pseudogene TRBV3-2) and TRBJ1-2; D gene unclear. The CDR3 runs 15 residues. The germline CDR1 and CDR2 sequences are LGHDT and YNNKEL (reference sequence). Trimming cost V 2 bases and J 0 bases, with 10 bases left between them. In nucleotides, the CDR3 is TGTGCCAGCAGCCAAACGGCGTGGGCTAACTATGGCTACACCTTC. Its translation is CASSQTAWANYGYTF.

The chain is built from TRBV12-3 or TRBV12-4 and TRBJ2-3, with TRBD2 as a possible D gene (6 bases). CDR3 size: 13 residues. Trimming took 3 bases from V and 4 from J, leaving 8 bases between them. The CDR3 region is CASSLEGADTQYF. Written as DNA, the CDR3 is TGTGCCAGCAGTTTGGAGGGAGCAGATACGCAGTATTTT.

This clone was counted a few times. The rearrangement uses TRBV7-9 and TRBJ2-7; D could derive from TRBD1 or TRBD2 (5 bases each). This CDR3 comprises 14 residues. V was clipped by 0 bases and J by 6 bases, with 12 bases between them. Per the germline V gene, CDR1 is SEHNR and CDR2 is FQNEAQ (reference sequence). The CDR3 sequence is CASSLAQGVGEQYF. CDR3 DNA: TGTGCCAGCAGCTTAGCTCAGGGAGTCGGCGAGCAGTACTTC.

This sequence joins TRBV12-3 or TRBV12-4 and TRBJ2-7, with D hard to call. With 1 base removed from V and 4 bases from J, the gap between germline ends came to 8 bases. The CDR3 sequence is 13 residues long. CDR3 DNA: TGTGCCAGCAGTTTAGGAACTCCATACGAGCAGTACTTC. It codes for CASSLGTPYEQYF.

The CDR3: CASSQAQGAEDTEAFF. CDR3 nucleotides: TGCGCCAGCAGCCAAGCACAGGGGGCGGAGGACACTGAAGCTTTCTTT. The chain combines TRBV4-1 with TRBJ1-1; 9 bases align to TRBD1. The germline V gene has CDR1 MGHRA and CDR2 YSYEKL. This CDR3 region has 16 residues. With 1 base clipped from V and 3 bases from J, the junction kept 6 bases outside the gene matches.

CDR3 loop: CASSGSYEQYF. The DNA for the CDR3 is TGTGCCAGCTCAGGGAGTTACGAGCAGTACTTC. This sequence joins TRBV2 and TRBJ2-7; either TRBD1 or TRBD2 may supply D (5 bases each). The ends were cut back, 8 bases at V and 4 bases at J, with 9 bases in the middle. Germline CDR1 is SNHLY and CDR2 is FYNNEI. The CDR3 is made up of 11 amino acids. Full variable domain (missing parts from reference TRBV2 and TRBJ2-7): EPEVTQTPSHQVTQMGQEVILRCVPISNHLYFYWYRQILGQKVEFLVSFYNNEISEKSEIFDDQFSVERPDGSNFTLKIRSTKLEDSAMYFCASSGSYEQYFGPGTRLTVT.